This T cell receptor (beta chain) was identified in a study of shared clonotypes between healthy human individuals. Study-level points and caveats: Since donors were few, the genetic and exposure-history diversity represented was limited.

A remark on this clone: Its cognate antigen is unknown. Other DNA variants within this sample encode the same CDR3.

The CDR3 contains 15 residues. V dropped 4 bases and J dropped 4; count of bases not matched to a gene: 7. Germline V gives CDR1 SGHAT, CDR2 FQNNGV. Genomic DNA of every subset was divided equally among multiple immunoSEQ plates. The data were produced by immunoSEQ multiplex PCR, yet TCRdb's version contains in-frame clones alone and is incomplete. Of some 1.4 million clones in the sample, roughly 96% were seen once. Researchers partitioned CD4+ cells into CD45RA+ naive and CD45RA-negative memory subsets. Material for sequencing was naive CD4+ T cells sorted from blood. Subset specified: CD45RA+ positively selected. The receptor comes from a young man in good health. This chain uses TRBV11-2 with TRBJ2-7, with 10 bases aligning to TRBD2. CDR3 protein: CASSSLAGVGYEQYF. Here the CDR3 DNA reads TGTGCCAGCAGCTCCCTAGCGGGAGTAGGATACGAGCAGTACTTC.